Listed below are T cell receptor beta chains from one sample, sequenced in a study of cytomegalovirus exposure and HLA in healthy donors. TCRdb's copy holds only in-frame clones and misses some; the assay was immunoSEQ multiplex PCR. The data contain about 160,000 clones, roughly 86% of them seen just once; the ten biggest clones take up 10%. Sequenced input: PBMCs. Every receptor here comes from a woman between 18 and 29 years old in good health and CMV-seropositive. Both conserved end residues are part of each CDR3. D genes are given only for firm matches. The size field is filled for only some rows; it gives once, few, many or a size class.

>.|TRBJ2-2|TRBV2|TRBD1
CASREQGAANTGELFF
TGTGCCAGCAGAGAACAGGGGGCGGCGAACACCGGGGAGCTGTTTTTT
>.|TRBJ1-2|TRBV6-6|.
CASANGGGTYGYTF
TGTGCCAGCGCTAACGGGGGAGGGACCTATGGCTACACCTTC
>few|TRBJ2-5|TRBV4-2|.
CASSQDRLSQETQYF
TGTGCCAGCAGCCAAGATCGGTTGAGCCAAGAGACCCAGTACTTC
>.|TRBJ2-6|TRBV6-4|.
CASSPSTSSGANVLTF
TGTGCCAGCAGCCCCTCAACAAGCTCTGGGGCCAACGTCCTGACTTTC
>.|TRBJ2-1|TRBV9|TRBD2
CASSGGGRAALSYNEQFF
TGTGCCAGCAGCGGGGGCGGGAGGGCCGCCCTCTCCTACAATGAGCAGTTCTTC
>.|TRBJ1-4|TRBV5-4|TRBD1
CASRDRGSSNEKLFF
TGTGCCAGCAGGGACAGGGGGTCTTCGAATGAAAAACTGTTTTTT
>.|TRBJ2-1|TRBV9|TRBD2
CASSGLAGMNEQFF
TGTGCCAGCAGTGGACTAGCGGGAATGAATGAGCAGTTCTTC
>.|TRBJ1-1|TRBV7-9|.
CASTRTELNTEAFF
TGTGCCAGCACGAGGACAGAGTTGAACACTGAAGCTTTCTTT
>.|TRBJ2-7|TRBV10-3|TRBD2
CAISESSSGRIYEQYF
TGTGCCATCAGTGAGTCGAGTAGCGGGAGAATATACGAGCAGTACTTC
>.|TRBJ1-1|TRBV9|.
CASSPRAGSEAFF
TGTGCCAGCAGCCCAAGGGCGGGGAGTGAAGCTTTCTTT
>.|TRBJ1-2|TRBV19|TRBD1
CASSVTGFVGYTF
TGTGCCAGTAGTGTGACAGGGTTCGTTGGCTACACCTTC
>.|TRBJ2-1|TRBV5-5|.
CASSSRVQGYNEQFF
TGTGCCAGCAGCTCCCGGGTCCAGGGTTACAATGAGCAGTTCTTC
>.|TRBJ2-1|TRBV4-3|TRBD2
CASSRETSGSLRNEQFF
TGCGCCAGCAGCCGGGAGACTAGCGGGAGTTTACGCAATGAGCAGTTCTTC
>.|TRBJ2-3|TRBV29-1|.
CSVSTGYADTQYF
TGCAGCGTTTCAACAGGGTACGCAGATACGCAGTATTTT
>.|TRBJ1-1|TRBV7-2|TRBD1
CASSSITGGTEAFF
TGTGCCAGCAGCTCGATTACAGGGGGCACTGAAGCTTTCTTT
>.|TRBJ2-5|TRBV30|.
CAWSVPSGSRETQYF
TGTGCCTGGAGTGTACCGTCAGGGTCTCGGGAGACCCAGTACTTC
>.|TRBJ1-4|TRBV28|.
CASSFYGGGANEKLFF
TGTGCCAGCAGTTTTTATGGCGGAGGAGCTAATGAAAAACTGTTTTTT
>.|TRBJ2-7|TRBV27|TRBD2
CASRGREPYEQYF
TGTGCCAGCAGGGGGCGGGAGCCATACGAGCAGTACTTC
>.|TRBJ1-1|TRBV11-3|TRBD1
CASSPQGGSNEAFF
TGTGCCAGCAGCCCCCAAGGGGGCTCTAATGAAGCTTTCTTT
>.|TRBJ2-7|TRBV29-1|.
CSVEFDSSYEQYF
TGCAGCGTTGAGTTTGATAGCAGCTACGAGCAGTACTTC
>.|TRBJ2-7|TRBV7-3|TRBD2
CASSPYPSGVYEQYF
TGTGCCAGCAGCCCCTATCCTAGCGGGGTCTACGAGCAGTACTTC
>.|TRBJ1-5|TRBV6-5|.
CASSPRRDQPQHF
TGTGCCAGCAGCCCACGCCGGGATCAGCCCCAGCATTTT
>.|TRBJ2-2|TRBV7-6|.
CASSQKPGAGELFF
TGTGCCAGCAGCCAGAAGCCGGGGGCCGGGGAGCTGTTTTTT
>.|TRBJ1-2|TRBV28|.
CASSPSGGVFYGYTF
TGTGCCAGCAGTCCCTCCGGTGGAGTCTTCTATGGCTACACCTTC
>.|TRBJ1-2|TRBV4-1|.
CASSRDNPGIGYGYTF
TGCGCCAGCAGCCGAGATAACCCAGGGATCGGCTATGGCTACACCTTC
>.|TRBJ2-7|TRBV7-7|.
CASSLGLSYEQYF
TGTGCTAGCAGCCTTGGACTTTCCTACGAGCAGTACTTC
>.|TRBJ2-3|TRBV7-2|TRBD2
CASSWTSGSSDTQYF
TGTGCCAGCAGCTGGACTAGCGGGAGCTCAGATACGCAGTATTTT
>.|TRBJ2-3|TRBV9|TRBD2
CASSVDRYGGTSGSTDTQYF
TGTGCCAGCAGCGTAGATCGTTATGGTGGGACTAGCGGGAGTACAGATACGCAGTATTTT
>.|TRBJ2-7|TRBV18|.
CASSPGLADYEQYF
TGTGCCAGCTCACCAGGGTTAGCAGACTACGAGCAGTACTTC
>.|TRBJ2-1|TRBV2|TRBD2
CASSTGLAGGGDEQFF
TGTGCCAGCAGTACGGGACTAGCGGGAGGTGGGGATGAGCAGTTCTTC
>.|TRBJ2-7|TRBV29-1|TRBD1
CSVGPGQHEQYF
TGCAGCGTCGGACCGGGACAGCACGAGCAGTACTTC
>.|TRBJ1-1|TRBV13|.
CASSLYHANTEAFF
TGTGCCAGCAGCCTATACCACGCGAACACTGAAGCTTTCTTT
>.|TRBJ1-1|TRBV4-1|.
CASSQILGFSGTEAFF
TGCGCCAGCAGCCAGATTCTGGGCTTTAGTGGAACTGAAGCTTTCTTT
>once|TRBJ1-4|TRBV11-3|.
CASSQGLNEKLFF
TGTGCCAGCAGCCAGGGACTAAATGAAAAACTGTTTTTT
>.|TRBJ2-3|TRBV6-5|TRBD1
CASIEGRGKVDTQYF
TGTGCCAGCATAGAGGGCAGGGGGAAGGTGGATACGCAGTATTTT
>.|TRBJ2-2|TRBV5-1|TRBD2
CASSPKVAGEHTGELFF
TGCGCCAGCAGCCCAAAGGTGGCGGGAGAGCACACCGGGGAGCTGTTTTTT
>.|TRBJ1-4|TRBV15|TRBD1
CATSLKQGKLFF
TGTGCCACCAGTCTAAAACAGGGGAAACTGTTTTTT
>.|TRBJ2-1|TRBV10-3|TRBD1
CAISEGDRMLGEQFF
TGTGCCATCAGTGAAGGGGACAGGATGCTTGGTGAGCAGTTCTTC
>few|TRBJ2-5|TRBV2|.
CASSRGETQYF
TGTGCCAGCTCCCGGGGAGAGACCCAGTACTTC
>.|TRBJ2-3|TRBV6-4|.
CASSDWAAGTDTQYF
TGTGCCAGCAGTGACTGGGCCGCTGGCACAGATACGCAGTATTTT